This section outlines one T cell receptor (beta chain) sequence together with its context. There is no known antigen for this receptor. This is a mouse receptor, so gene names and germline sequences are those of the mouse. The CDR3 is cut off 1 residue early in the read; its end comes from the germline J gene. The time point label, as the study defines it: mouse harvest day 14 after allogeneic transplant. Each mouse graft, delivered by tail vein injection, combined 10^6 splenic CD5+ T cells with 10^7 T-cell-depleted bone marrow cells. A major MHC-mismatch B6 (H2b) into BALB/c (H2d) model was used to model mouse GVHD, and tissues were profiled at day 7 or 14. On day 7 or 14 post-transplant, mouse tissues and retro-orbital blood were harvested with separate sterile tools for each animal, and livers were flushed beforehand. Before genomic DNA isolation with the DNeasy Blood & Tissue Kit, mouse tissues were minced using razor blades in buffered saline.

These data come from a study of tissue T cells after allogeneic stem cell transplantation (dated by TCRdb to the early 2020s). General notes on the study: Using research autopsies of patients with and without GVHD, plus mouse models of GVHD, the study profiled TCR beta repertoires across many tissues. On the human side, the study was prospective and observational, with no blinding or randomization.

Inclusive of the bounding cysteine and phenylalanine, the CDR3 is 14 residues long. Only the CDR3 bases that were read are kept: 39 of them, in frame from base 1. V drops 0 bases and J drops 3 bases, leaving 9 bases in between. Per the germline V gene, GFQATS is the CDR1 and STVNSAI is the CDR2. General findings and caveats noted by the study authors: Which tissue TCRs were alloreactive or antigen-specific was not determined in the study, and some of the clones might have been host cells that persisted. The patient cohort was small and varied clinically, and sampling depth was recognized as a limitation. In both patients and mice, only a limited portion of the TCR repertoire detected in tissues was captured by blood and spleen T cells. Only a few T cell clones appeared in more than one patient, yet motif-based clustering showed tissue-specific repertoire signatures that were shared between patients. Within patients, how anatomically similar tissues were was a major factor shaping TCR repertoire composition, regardless of disease or transplant status.

The library came from the immunoSEQ multiplex PCR assay. Adaptive Biotechnologies performed the TCRbeta CDR3 sequencing at survey depth and reported CDR3 sequences, V/J genes, productive frequency and template counts. TCR beta CDR3 regions were amplified from genomic DNA instead of RNA. As for how the authors treated the data: Jensen-Shannon divergence was used to quantify pairwise repertoire overlap between tissues, with a value of 1 indicating complete divergence and a value of 0 indicating identical repertoires. Tissues were clustered by single-linkage agglomerative hierarchical clustering of pairwise JSD values and displayed as dendrograms. GLIPH2 was run on all patient samples with simulation_depth 1000, kmer_min_depth 3 and cdr3_length_cutoff 8, and groups with more than two unique CDR3s were retained. A standardized tissue-overlap score was calculated by extrapolating Jaccard GLIPH-group overlap across patients to a standard repertoire size of 1000 clones. Associations of diversity with clinical or experimental variables used linear mixed-effect models with tissue fixed effects and individual random effects. TCRdb stores this immuneACCESS table with in-frame sequences only. Part of the clones is absent; in the studies checked, under half of the shortfall reflects unresolved V genes, and no reason is known for the rest. From that table come the V and J calls and clone size; the DNA was used to work out D and trimming. In this sample the table shows several thousand clones, about 44% of which occur a single time. The ten largest clones take up 22% of the sample.

Sequencing used gut tissue. Recombination joined TRBV20 with TRBJ2-1; 7 matching bases give a weak D call of TRBD2. The receptor was isolated from a female BALB/c mouse given C57BL/6 T cells with graft-versus-host disease after an allogeneic hematopoietic cell transplant. The part of the CDR3 DNA that was read is TGTGGTGCTAGGGACTGGGGGCCCTATGCTGAGCAGTTC. Its coded protein is CGARDWGPYAEQF. In full, the CDR3 reads CGARDWGPYAEQFF. With all but the CDR3 taken from the reference TRBV20 and TRBJ2-1 genes, the full variable domain is: GALVYQYPRRTICKSGTSMRMECQAVGFQATSVAWYRQSPQKTFELIALSTVNSAIKYEQNFTQEKFPISHPNLSFSSMTVLNAYLEDRGLYLCGARDWGPYAEQFFGPGTRLTVL.